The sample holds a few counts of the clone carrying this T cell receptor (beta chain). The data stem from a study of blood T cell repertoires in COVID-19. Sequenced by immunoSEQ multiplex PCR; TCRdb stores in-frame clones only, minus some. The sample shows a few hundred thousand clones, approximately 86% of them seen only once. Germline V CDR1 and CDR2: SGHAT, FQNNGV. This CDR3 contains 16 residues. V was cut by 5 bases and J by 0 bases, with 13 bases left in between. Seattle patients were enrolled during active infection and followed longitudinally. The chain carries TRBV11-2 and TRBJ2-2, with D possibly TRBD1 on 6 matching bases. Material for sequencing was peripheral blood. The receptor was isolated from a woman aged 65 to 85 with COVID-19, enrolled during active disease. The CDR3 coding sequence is TGTGCCAGCAGCCCTCGGGGACAATCGAACACCGGGGAGCTGTTTTTT. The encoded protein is CASSPRGQSNTGELFF.